A single sample gave rise to the 7 T cell receptor beta chains below, sequenced in a study of T cell changes during pregnancy in multiple sclerosis. The data were produced by immunoSEQ multiplex PCR, yet TCRdb's version contains in-frame clones alone and is incomplete. The sample contains fewer than 75,000 clones, 75% to 95% of which appear only once. The sequencing used CD8+ T cells from peripheral blood mononuclear cells, collected before pregnancy. These receptors were collected from a female donor with multiple sclerosis, enrolled in a pregnancy study.

The V gene is TRBV27, the J gene TRBJ1-5, with D perhaps matching TRBD1 (6 bases). This CDR3 has 17 residues. CDR1 and CDR2 from the germline V gene are MNHEY and SMNVEV (reference sequence). V was clipped by 8 bases and J by 4 bases, with 24 bases between them. The CDR3 sequence: CASSQRRGAPRNQPQHF. The CDR3 bases are TGTGCCAGCTCCCAGCGACGGGGGGCTCCTCGGAATCAGCCCCAGCATTTT.

The chain links TRBV19 to TRBJ1-2; D perhaps matches TRBD1 (6 bases). The germline CDR1 and CDR2 sequences are LNHDA and SQIVND (reference sequence). V was shortened by 5 bases and J by 6 bases, with 16 bases between the two germline ends. The CDR3 sequence is 14 residues long. This CDR3 is CASSAYRATNGYTF. In DNA form, the CDR3 reads TGTGCCAGTAGTGCATACAGGGCCACTAATGGCTACACCTTC.

The chain links TRBV9 to TRBJ2-2; possible D gene TRBD1, 6 bases. The germline V gene encodes CDR1 SGDLS and CDR2 YYNGEE. The CDR3 is made up of 16 amino acids. Deletions cut 1 base from V and 5 bases from J, with 15 bases between. The CDR3: CASSVNRVGPTGELFF. As DNA, the CDR3 is TGTGCCAGCAGCGTAAACAGGGTCGGTCCTACCGGGGAGCTGTTTTTT.

The V and J genes are TRBV6-1 and TRBJ2-3; 10 bases match TRBD2. The CDR3 consists of 14 residues. With 7 bases clipped from V and 2 bases from J, the junction kept 3 bases outside the gene matches. The germline gives CDR1 MNHNS, CDR2 SASEGT. The CDR3 DNA sequence: TGTGCCAGCACTAGCGGGAGCCCCACAGATACGCAGTATTTT. Protein product: CASTSGSPTDTQYF.

This chain connects TRBV19 to TRBJ2-7; possible D gene TRBD2, 5 bases. Germline V gene data show CDR1 as LNHDA and CDR2 as SQIVND (reference sequence). This CDR3 has 14 residues. Trimming took 5 bases from V and 1 from J, leaving 12 bases between them. The CDR3 region is CASSFGLESYEQYF. CDR3 in DNA: TGTGCCAGTAGTTTTGGACTGGAGTCCTACGAGCAGTACTTC.

J is TRBJ2-3 and V is TRBV20-1; D unclear. From germline, CDR1 is DFQATT and CDR2 SNEGSKA (reference sequence). V gave up 1 base and J gave up 6 bases, with 5 bases separating them. This CDR3 comprises 11 residues. For the CDR3, the DNA is TGCAGTGCTAGAGTTGCGGATACGCAGTATTTT. Its translation: CSARVADTQYF.

The chain recombines TRBV9 with TRBJ2-5; 9 bases line up with TRBD1. This CDR3 has 14 residues. CDR1 and CDR2 from the germline V gene are SGDLS and YYNGEE. Trimming at V came to 2 bases and at J to 2 bases, leaving 1 base not matched to a gene. CDR3 sequence: CASSVTGGQETQYF. The CDR3 bases are TGTGCCAGCAGCGTGACAGGGGGGCAAGAGACCCAGTACTTC.